This T cell receptor beta chain originates from a study of blood T cell repertoires in COVID-19. The CDR3 runs to 15 residues. Germline loops: CDR1 MNHEY, CDR2 SVGEGT. The V segment lost 4 bases and the J segment 5 bases; nucleotides outside the gene matches: 7. TCRdb keeps only in-frame clones here, not all; method: immunoSEQ multiplex PCR. The repertoire consists of under 170,000 clones, with about 86% occurring once and the leading ten covering around 3.5%. This clone turned up a few times. The origin of this receptor is a man aged 70-80 years with acute or convalescent COVID-19. V gene TRBV6-2 or TRBV6-3 combines with J gene TRBJ2-2; 7 nucleotides agree with TRBD1. Sequenced sample: peripheral blood. CDR3 sequence reads: CASSLRGPETGELFF. The CDR3 nucleotides read TGTGCCAGCAGTTTGAGGGGGCCGGAGACCGGGGAGCTGTTTTTT.